This TCR beta chain is drawn from a study of OX40 agonist ivuxolimab in advanced cancers. Trimming removed 5 bases at V and 1 base at J, with 8 bases between. Germline V gene lookup returns CDR1 SEHNR and CDR2 FQNEAQ (reference sequence). The CDR3 covers 13 residues. Profiling relied on immunoSEQ multiplex PCR, and the TCRdb table lists in-frame clones only, not all of them. The sample shows about 50,000 clones, roughly 89% of them seen only once. In this sample, this clone turned up a few times. The target antigen is unknown. General study findings and limits: CD8+ T cells showed, on average, more clonal expansion than CD4+ cells.

This sequence originates from an adult with an advanced solid tumor such as melanoma, head and neck, liver or kidney cancer. The sequencing used CD4+ or CD8+ T cells sorted from blood, collected in a trial of the OX40 agonist ivuxolimab. The V gene is TRBV7-9, the J gene TRBJ1-1; D gene unclear. The CDR3 coding sequence is TGTGCCAGCAGCATAACACAGAACACTGAAGCTTTCTTT. Amino acid sequence: CASSITQNTEAFF.